This T cell receptor (beta chain) was sequenced for a study of shared T cell receptors in the human thymus. This clone has just a few counts. The table came from immunoSEQ multiplex PCR; TCRdb's copy has only in-frame clones and leaves some out. The data contain 700,000 or so clones, 70% to 90% of them singletons. CDR3 length: 24 residues. Germline V lookup: CDR1 SQVTM, CDR2 ANQGSEA. Deletions cut 3 bases from V and 4 bases from J, with 43 bases between. In addition, the sample was reused for a study of human thymus T cells.

This TCR was sampled from a girl less than two years old with a congenital heart defect. V gene TRBV29-1 combines with J gene TRBJ2-1, with D maybe TRBD1 (6 bases). Sequencing input: thymocytes. The CDR3 region is CSVDVFEQQPKESHRTEEYNEQFF. CDR3 coding DNA: TGCAGCGTTGATGTGTTCGAGCAGCAACCAAAAGAAAGCCATCGGACAGAAGAATACAATGAGCAGTTCTTC.